This paragraph covers one T cell receptor beta chain sequence. This sample stems from a study of T cells after yellow fever vaccination. Germline V gives CDR1 LGHNA, CDR2 YNFKEQ. Trimming took off 1 base at V and 2 bases at J, with 15 bases between the two ends. The CDR3 runs to 17 residues. MiXCR, run by TCRdb on the 5' RACE reads, gives a single entry per CDR3 protein. The sample carries some 300,000 distinct CDR3 sequences, about 11% recorded once. The chain employs TRBV4-2 and TRBJ2-1, with D perhaps given as TRBD1 or TRBD2 (6 bases each). This specimen was CD4+ T cells sorted from PBMCs, taken 45 days after the yellow fever booster vaccination. The receptor's source is a man aged 18 to 30 who received the YFV17D yellow fever vaccine. The CDR3 region is CASSQVSGAGTYNEQFF. DNA for the CDR3: TGTGCCAGCAGCCAAGTCTCGGGGGCCGGGACCTACAATGAGCAGTTCTTC.